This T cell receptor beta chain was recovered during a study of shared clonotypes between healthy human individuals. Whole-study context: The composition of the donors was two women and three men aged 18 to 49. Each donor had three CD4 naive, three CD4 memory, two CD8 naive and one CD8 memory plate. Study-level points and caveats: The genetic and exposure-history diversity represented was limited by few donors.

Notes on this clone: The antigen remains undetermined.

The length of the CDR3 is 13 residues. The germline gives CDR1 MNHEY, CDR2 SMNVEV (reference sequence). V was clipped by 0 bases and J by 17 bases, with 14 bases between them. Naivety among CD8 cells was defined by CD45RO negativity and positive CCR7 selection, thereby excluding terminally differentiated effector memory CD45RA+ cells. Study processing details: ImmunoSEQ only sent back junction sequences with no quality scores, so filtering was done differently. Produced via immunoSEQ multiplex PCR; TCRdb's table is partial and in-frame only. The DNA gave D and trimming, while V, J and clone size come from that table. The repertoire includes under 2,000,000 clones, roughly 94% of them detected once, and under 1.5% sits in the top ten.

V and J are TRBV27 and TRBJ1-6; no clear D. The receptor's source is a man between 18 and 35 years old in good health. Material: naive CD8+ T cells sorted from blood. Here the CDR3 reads CASSLSVGSEFHF. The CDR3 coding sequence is TGTGCCAGCAGTTTATCAGTCGGCTCAGAGTTCCACTTT.